The 25 T cell receptor beta chains in this list originate from one sample, sequenced in a study of cytomegalovirus exposure and HLA in healthy donors. The study ran its PCR with 60 Vbeta and 13 Jbeta primers. The assay was immunoSEQ multiplex PCR, and TCRdb's table has in-frame clones only and misses some. Of around 70,000 clones listed, roughly 70% are singletons. Sequenced material: PBMCs. The receptors were sampled from a man between 65 and 79 years old in good health and CMV-seronegative.

V gene TRBV7-6 combines with J gene TRBJ2-2, with 10 bases that match TRBD2. Germline assignment: CDR1 SGHVS and CDR2 FNYEAQ. CDR3 length: 15 amino acids. V was clipped by 5 bases and J by 5 bases; unmatched bases: 5. CDR3: CASSASSGSTGELFF. The CDR3 DNA sequence: TGTGCCAGCAGCGCCTCTAGCGGGAGTACCGGGGAGCTGTTTTTT.

The chain has TRBV6-1 and TRBJ2-3; TRBD2 agrees at 10 bases. The CDR3 spans 15 residues. The germline gives CDR1 MNHNS, CDR2 SASEGT. After removal of 4 bases from V and 6 bases from J, the junction contained 7 bases not matched to a gene. The CDR3 bases are TGTGCCAGCAGTGCTAGCGGGGGCATCGGGGATACGCAGTATTTT. Residues: CASSASGGIGDTQYF.

This chain uses TRBV29-1 with TRBJ2-1, with 9 positions matching TRBD2. Germline CDR1 SQVTM, CDR2 ANQGSEA. The CDR3 is 14 amino acids. Germline trimming cut 3 bases from V and 7 bases from J; bases unmatched to any gene: 7. The CDR3 DNA follows: TGCAGCGTTGATGGCGGGAGGGTTGGGAATGAGCAGTTCTTC. Residues: CSVDGGRVGNEQFF.

V is TRBV19 and J is TRBJ2-2, with D possibly TRBD1 on 6 matching bases. V lost 8 bases, J lost 4 bases, and 14 bases lay in between. The CDR3 has 14 residues. Germline V lookup: CDR1 LNHDA, CDR2 SQIVND (reference sequence). CDR3 loop: CASWERGSTGELFF. The DNA of the CDR3 is TGTGCCAGTTGGGAAAGGGGGAGCACCGGGGAGCTGTTTTTT.

A word on this clone: An end of the junction does not agree with germline; a read error may underlie this. The V call is TRBV7-9, the J call TRBJ1-1, with D unresolved. Germline V gene sequence: CDR1 SEHNR, CDR2 FQNEAQ (reference sequence). This CDR3 has 14 residues. The CDR3 loop reads CSSSFRLLNTEAFF. CDR3 DNA sequence: TGTTCCAGCAGCTTCAGACTCCTGAACACTGAAGCTTTCTTT.

This clone was observed a few times. CDR3 amino acids: CASTTGTGYGYTF. In DNA, the CDR3 is TGTGCCAGCACTACAGGGACAGGGTATGGCTACACCTTC. The chain joins TRBV6-1 to TRBJ1-2; 9 bases map to TRBD1. The germline V gene has CDR1 MNHNS and CDR2 SASEGT. The ends lost 7 bases at V and 5 bases at J; junction bases unmatched: 5. This CDR3 has 13 amino acids.

This clone was picked up a small number of times. The V call is TRBV9, the J call TRBJ1-1; D is unclear. The CDR3 is 14 residues long. V lost 1 base and J lost 4, with 11 bases in between. Germline lookup yields CDR1 SGDLS and CDR2 YYNGEE. The CDR3 protein is CASSVSGVGTEAFF. The CDR3 DNA sequence: TGTGCCAGCAGCGTATCTGGAGTCGGCACTGAAGCTTTCTTT.

This clone showed up just once. This chain uses TRBV5-1 with TRBJ1-5; D is possibly TRBD1 (6 bases). The CDR3 runs 15 residues. Trimming took 2 bases from V and 4 from J, leaving 13 bases between them. Germline V CDR1 and CDR2: SGHRS, YFSETQ. The CDR3 spells CASSLNAGANQPQHF. The CDR3 nucleotides are TGCGCCAGCAGCTTAAACGCAGGGGCAAATCAGCCCCAGCATTTT. Filled out from reference TRBV5-1 and TRBJ1-5, the complete variable domain reads KAGVTQTPRYLIKTRGQQVTLSCSPISGHRSVSWYQQTPGQGLQFLFEYFSETQRNKGNFPGRFSGRQFSNSRSEMNVSTLELGDSALYLCASSLNAGANQPQHFGDGTRLSIL.

The gene calls are TRBV6-5 and TRBJ2-6; D call uncertain. Trimming shortened V by 6 bases and J by 0 bases, and 9 bases separated the two germline ends. This CDR3 is built from 15 residues. Germline-derived CDR1 and CDR2 are MNHEY and SVGAGI. CDR3 region: CASSSDFSGANVLTF. DNA for the CDR3: TGTGCCAGCAGCTCCGACTTCTCTGGGGCCAACGTCCTGACTTTC.

CDR3: CATSLGQSAETQYF. CDR3 sequence (DNA): TGTGCCACCTCCCTCGGACAGTCAGCAGAGACCCAGTACTTC. The rearrangement links TRBV19 to TRBJ2-5; weak D call: TRBD1 (6 bases). This CDR3 contains 14 residues. Trimming pared 10 bases from V and 4 bases from J, leaving 19 bases between. CDR1 is LNHDA, CDR2 SQIVND, per germline (reference sequence).

Comment on this clone: A junction end diverges from the germline sequence, so it may reflect a read error. The chain recombines TRBV7-9 with TRBJ1-2; maybe TRBD1 (6 bases). The CDR3 is 16 residues long. Per germline, CDR1 SEHNR and CDR2 FQNEAQ (reference sequence). The CDR3 region has the DNA TGTTCCAGCAGCTTAGTTGGTAACAGGGCCAACTATGGCTACACCTTC. It is translated as CSSSLVGNRANYGYTF. Drawing the rest from reference TRBV7-9 and TRBJ1-2, the complete variable domain is DTGVSQNPRHKITKRGQNVTFRCDPISEHNRLYWYRQTLGQGPEFLTYFQNEAQLEKSRLLSDRFSAERPKGSFSTLEIQRTEQGDSAMYLCSSSLVGNRANYGYTFGSGTRLTVV.

This clone was recorded a few times. The chain links TRBV5-1 to TRBJ2-7; 10 bases line up with TRBD2. Trimming cost V 5 bases and J 7 bases; bases outside gene matches: 15. From germline, CDR1 is SGHRS and CDR2 YFSETQ. The CDR3 spans 16 residues. The CDR3 loop reads CASRPSLAGPKREQYF. As DNA, the CDR3 is TGCGCCAGCAGACCCTCACTAGCGGGGCCAAAACGGGAGCAGTACTTC.

The genes are TRBV19 and TRBJ2-6; 10 bases match TRBD1. This CDR3 has 18 amino acids. Trimming cost V 8 bases and J 6 bases; bases outside gene matches: 16. From germline, CDR1 is LNHDA and CDR2 SQIVND (reference sequence). The CDR3 sequence: CASRTLGTGVPEANVLTF. The CDR3 DNA reads TGTGCCAGTCGCACCCTCGGGACAGGGGTTCCTGAGGCCAACGTCCTGACTTTC.

This chain links TRBV28 with TRBJ1-4, with D maybe TRBD1 (5 bases). CDR1 MDHEN and CDR2 SYDVKM come from the germline V gene. Trimming took off 5 bases at V and 3 bases at J, with 10 bases between the two ends. This CDR3 spans 14 amino acids. CDR3 loop: CASSLRGANEKLFF. CDR3 in DNA: TGTGCCAGCAGTCTTCGGGGGGCTAATGAAAAACTGTTTTTT. The entire variable domain, with the rest obtained from reference TRBV28 and TRBJ1-4, is as follows: DVKVTQSSRYLVKRTGEKVFLECVQDMDHENMFWYRQDPGLGLRLIYFSYDVKMKEKGDIPEGYSVSREKKERFSLILESASTNQTSMYLCASSLRGANEKLFFGSGTQLSVL.

The chain uses TRBV2 and TRBJ1-6; D gene uncertain. Germline V gene sequence: CDR1 SNHLY, CDR2 FYNNEI. This CDR3 spans 13 amino acids. V lost 8 bases and J lost 6, with 11 bases in between. CDR3 nucleotides: TGTGCCAGCTGGAGGGCAGTTAATTCACCCCTCCACTTT. Residues: CASWRAVNSPLHF. Looking up the rest from reference TRBV2 and TRBJ1-6 gives the full variable domain: EPEVTQTPSHQVTQMGQEVILRCVPISNHLYFYWYRQILGQKVEFLVSFYNNEISEKSEIFDDQFSVERPDGSNFTLKIRSTKLEDSAMYFCASWRAVNSPLHFGNGTRLTVT.

The genes are TRBV27 and TRBJ1-2; TRBD1 matches at 9 bases. Germline V gene data show CDR1 as MNHEY and CDR2 as SMNVEV (reference sequence). The CDR3 contains 17 residues. The V segment lost 2 bases and the J segment 5 bases; nucleotides outside the gene matches: 12. The CDR3 DNA is TGTGCCAGCAGTTTAGACGTCGGGACAGGGCGGATGTATGGCTACACCTTC. Translated: CASSLDVGTGRMYGYTF.

This clone was seen a single time. The V call is TRBV27, the J call TRBJ2-7; 9 bases are a match to TRBD2. Germline trimming cut 4 bases from V and 9 bases from J; bases unmatched to any gene: 13. The CDR3 totals 15 residues. Germline V gene data show CDR1 as MNHEY and CDR2 as SMNVEV (reference sequence). The CDR3 coding sequence is TGTGCCAGCAGTTCTTTAGCGGGAGTCATTTCCGGGCAGTACTTC. As protein: CASSSLAGVISGQYF.

The chain recombines TRBV19 with TRBJ2-7; 8 bases match TRBD1. This CDR3 contains 16 residues. Looked up from germline, CDR1 is LNHDA and CDR2 is SQIVND (reference sequence). Trimming cost V 6 bases and J 0 bases; bases outside gene matches: 10. CDR3 in amino acids: CASRDAGTGSSYEQYF. The CDR3, as DNA: TGTGCCAGTAGAGACGCCGGGACAGGTTCCTCCTACGAGCAGTACTTC.

The chain recombines TRBV7-6 with TRBJ2-1, with D perhaps TRBD1 (5 bases). CDR3 size: 15 residues. The V gene's germline CDR1 is SGHVS and CDR2 FNYEAQ. The V end was cut by 1 base, the J end by 6 bases, with 13 bases between. The CDR3 nucleotides read TGTGCCAGCAGCTTAGGCCCTGGGCAGGGCAATGAGCAGTTCTTC. This encodes CASSLGPGQGNEQFF.

The J gene is TRBJ2-5, the V gene TRBV5-4; perhaps TRBD1 as D (5 bases). The last part of the DNA fits TRBJ2-7 better; the J call may be wrong. Germline lookup yields CDR1 SGHNT and CDR2 YYREEE (reference sequence). CDR3 length equals 15 residues. This chain's CDR3 is CASSLGLDSTYEQYF. As DNA, the CDR3 is TGTGCCAGCAGCTTGGGGCTCGACAGTACCTACGAGCAGTACTTC.

The V gene is TRBV9, the J gene TRBJ1-1; D uncertain. The CDR3 has 15 amino acids. Trimming shortened V by 0 bases and J by 8 bases, and 17 bases separated the two germline ends. Germline lookup yields CDR1 SGDLS and CDR2 YYNGEE. The CDR3 is CASSVDRKRELEAFF. The CDR3 coding sequence is TGTGCCAGCAGCGTAGATCGTAAGAGGGAATTGGAAGCTTTCTTT.

This clone was seen more than once but under ten times. This chain uses TRBV6-5 with TRBJ2-7; the match to TRBD2 covers 10 bases. The CDR3 totals 15 residues. V lost 2 bases, J lost 2 bases, and 3 bases stayed unmatched. Germline-derived CDR1 and CDR2 are MNHEY and SVGAGI. CDR3 nucleotide sequence: TGTGCCAGCAGTTACGATACTAGCGGGACCTACGAGCAGTACTTC. Residues: CASSYDTSGTYEQYF.

This clone was observed a handful of times. V and J are TRBV30 and TRBJ2-5, with D perhaps matching TRBD1 (7 bases). The V gene lost 1 base and the J gene lost 7 bases, with 19 bases spanning the gap. CDR3 length: 15 residues. Germline CDR1 and CDR2: GTSNPN and SVGIG (reference sequence). The DNA of the CDR3 is TGTGCCTGGAGTGGAATACAGGGGCTCGGGGGGACCCAGTACTTC. Its protein product is CAWSGIQGLGGTQYF.

The rearrangement joins TRBV11-2 to TRBJ2-5, with 10 bases lining up with TRBD2. The CDR3 spans 16 residues. Germline loops: CDR1 SGHAT, CDR2 FQNNGV. Trimming took 1 base from V and 5 from J; bases not matched to a gene: 7. The CDR3 region has the DNA TGTGCCAGCAGCTTAGGAGGACTAGCGGTCCGGGAGACCCAGTACTTC. Protein sequence: CASSLGGLAVRETQYF.

The V call is TRBV4-1, the J call TRBJ2-1; 7 nucleotides line up with TRBD1. The CDR3 contains 18 residues. Germline V gene sequence: CDR1 MGHRA, CDR2 YSYEKL. The V and J ends lost 0 bases and 3 bases, in that order; junction bases with no gene match: 11. CDR3: CASSQEARGNLLYNEQFF. For the CDR3, the DNA is TGCGCCAGCAGCCAAGAGGCCAGGGGGAATTTACTCTACAATGAGCAGTTCTTC.